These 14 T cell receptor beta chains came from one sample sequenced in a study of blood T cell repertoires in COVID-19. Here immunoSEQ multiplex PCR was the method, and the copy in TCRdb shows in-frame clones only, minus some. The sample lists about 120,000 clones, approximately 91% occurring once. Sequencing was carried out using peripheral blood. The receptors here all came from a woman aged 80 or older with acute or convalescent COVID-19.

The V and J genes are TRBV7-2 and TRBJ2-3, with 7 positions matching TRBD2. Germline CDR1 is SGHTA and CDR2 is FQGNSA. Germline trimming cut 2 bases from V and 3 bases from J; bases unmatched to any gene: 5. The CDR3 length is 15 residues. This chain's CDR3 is CASSLPGGGTDTQYF. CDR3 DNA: TGTGCCAGCAGCTTACCGGGAGGTGGAACAGATACGCAGTATTTT.

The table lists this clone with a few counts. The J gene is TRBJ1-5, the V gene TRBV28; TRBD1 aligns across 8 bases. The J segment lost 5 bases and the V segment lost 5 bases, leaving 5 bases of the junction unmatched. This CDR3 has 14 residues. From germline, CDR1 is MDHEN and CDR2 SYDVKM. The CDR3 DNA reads TGTGCCAGCAGTCTTGGACAGGGCGATCAGCCCCAGCATTTT. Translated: CASSLGQGDQPQHF.

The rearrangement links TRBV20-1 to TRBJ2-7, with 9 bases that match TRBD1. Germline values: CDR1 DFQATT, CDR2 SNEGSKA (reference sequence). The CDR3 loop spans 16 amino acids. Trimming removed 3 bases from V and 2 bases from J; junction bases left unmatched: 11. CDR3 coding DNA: TGCAGTGCTAGTGACCCCGGGACAGGGAAAGCCTACGAGCAGTACTTC. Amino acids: CSASDPGTGKAYEQYF.

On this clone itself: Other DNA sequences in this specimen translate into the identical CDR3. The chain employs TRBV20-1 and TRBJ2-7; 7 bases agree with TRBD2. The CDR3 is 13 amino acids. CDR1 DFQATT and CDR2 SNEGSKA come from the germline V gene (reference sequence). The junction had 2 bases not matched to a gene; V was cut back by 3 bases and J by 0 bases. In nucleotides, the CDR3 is TGCAGTGCTAGTTCGGGGGGCTCCTACGAGCAGTACTTC. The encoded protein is CSASSGGSYEQYF.

CDR3 nucleotide sequence: TGTGCCAGTAGTATGACGACAGGGGATCAGCCCCAGCATTTT. This gives the protein CASSMTTGDQPQHF. This chain joins TRBV19 and TRBJ1-5, with TRBD1 identical over 8 bases. J was trimmed by 5 bases and V by 3 bases; bases with no gene match: 3. Germline lookup yields CDR1 LNHDA and CDR2 SQIVND (reference sequence). This CDR3 is 14 amino acids long.

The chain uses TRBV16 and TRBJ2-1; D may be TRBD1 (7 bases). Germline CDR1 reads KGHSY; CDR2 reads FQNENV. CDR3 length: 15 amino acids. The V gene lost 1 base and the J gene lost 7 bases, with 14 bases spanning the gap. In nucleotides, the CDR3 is TGTGCCAGCAGCCAATTTCGCCAGGGGGGTAATGAGCAGTTCTTC. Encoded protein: CASSQFRQGGNEQFF.

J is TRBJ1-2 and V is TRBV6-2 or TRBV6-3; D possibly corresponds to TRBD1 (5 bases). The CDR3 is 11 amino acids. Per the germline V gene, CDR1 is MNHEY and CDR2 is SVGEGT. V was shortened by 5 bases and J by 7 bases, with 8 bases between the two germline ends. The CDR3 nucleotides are TGTGCCAGCAGTAACCAGGGTGGCTACACCTTC. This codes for CASSNQGGYTF.

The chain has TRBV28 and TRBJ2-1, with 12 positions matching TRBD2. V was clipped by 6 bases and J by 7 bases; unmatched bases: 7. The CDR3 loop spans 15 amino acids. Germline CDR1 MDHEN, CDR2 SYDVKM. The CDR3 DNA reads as TGTGCCAGCAGACCCGGGACTAGCGGGTATAATGAGCAGTTCTTC. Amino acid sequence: CASRPGTSGYNEQFF.

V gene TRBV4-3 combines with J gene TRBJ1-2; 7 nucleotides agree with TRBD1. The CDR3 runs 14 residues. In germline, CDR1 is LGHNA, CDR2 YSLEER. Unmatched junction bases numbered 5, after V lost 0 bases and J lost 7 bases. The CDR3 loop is CASSQDQGEFGYTF. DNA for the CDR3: TGCGCCAGCAGCCAAGATCAGGGGGAATTTGGCTACACCTTC.

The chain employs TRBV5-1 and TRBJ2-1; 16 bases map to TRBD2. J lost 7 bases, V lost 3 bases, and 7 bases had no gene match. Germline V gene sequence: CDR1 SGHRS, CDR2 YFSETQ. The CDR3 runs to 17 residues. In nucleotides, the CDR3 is TGCGCCAGCAGCTCGGGACTAGCGGGGGGGCCGCGAAATGAGCAGTTCTTC. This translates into CASSSGLAGGPRNEQFF.

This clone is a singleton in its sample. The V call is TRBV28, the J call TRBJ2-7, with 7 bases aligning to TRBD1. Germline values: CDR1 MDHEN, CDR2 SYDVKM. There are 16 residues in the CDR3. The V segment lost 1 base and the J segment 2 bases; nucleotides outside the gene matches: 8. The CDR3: CASSLSDRLGTYEQYF. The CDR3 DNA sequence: TGTGCCAGCAGTTTATCGGACAGGCTAGGGACCTACGAGCAGTACTTC.

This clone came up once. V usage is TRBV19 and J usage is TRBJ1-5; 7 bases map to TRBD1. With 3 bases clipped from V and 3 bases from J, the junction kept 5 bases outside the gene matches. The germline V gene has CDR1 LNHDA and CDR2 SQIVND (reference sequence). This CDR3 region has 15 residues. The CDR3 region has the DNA TGTGCCAGTAGTATCCCAGACAGGGACAATCAGCCCCAGCATTTT. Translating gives CASSIPDRDNQPQHF.

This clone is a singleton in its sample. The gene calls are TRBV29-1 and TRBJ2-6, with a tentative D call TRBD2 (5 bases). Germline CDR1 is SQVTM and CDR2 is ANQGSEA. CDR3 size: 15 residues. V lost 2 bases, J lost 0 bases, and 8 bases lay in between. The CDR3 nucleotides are TGCAGCGTTGAAAACGCGGGCTCTGGGGCCAACGTCCTGACTTTC. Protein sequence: CSVENAGSGANVLTF.

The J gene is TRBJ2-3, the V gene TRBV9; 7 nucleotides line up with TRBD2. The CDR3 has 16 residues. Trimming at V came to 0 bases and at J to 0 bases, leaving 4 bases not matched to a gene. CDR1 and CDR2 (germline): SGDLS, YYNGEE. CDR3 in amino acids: CASSVGTRASTDTQYF. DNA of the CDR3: TGTGCCAGCAGCGTAGGGACTAGGGCGAGCACAGATACGCAGTATTTT.